This TCR beta chain was captured by sequencing in a study of vaccination and CD4 T cells after COVID-19. Study in general: Stimulation of cells relied on overlapping spike peptides derived from SARS-CoV-2, HCoV-NL63, HCoV-OC43 and HCoV-229E. Study results and limitations: There was no significant change from around 19 to 38 median reactive clonotypes.

This sample's treatment: roughly ten-day PBMC culture with coronavirus spike peptide pools or control peptides (ViraFEST assay). These CD4+ T cells came from an unexposed donor, sampled before the COVID-19 pandemic (2011-2018). Negative selection was the method that isolated CD4+ T cells after 10 days of culture. Subject to cell availability, CD4+ T cells from unexposed donors were probed with SARS-CoV-2 S/N and four cold-coronavirus spikes. With V trimmed by 3 bases and J by 4 bases, 7 bases remained unmatched. The CDR3 contains 17 residues. Germline values: CDR1 SGHVS, CDR2 FNYEAQ. Sequencing of DNA taken from cultured CD4+ T cells relied on the Oncomine TCR Beta short-read assay. Investigators isolated genomic DNA from cultured CD4+ T cells. TCRdb re-derived calls from the PCR reads in MiXCR, one entry per CDR3 protein. Among more than 6,500 distinct CDR3 sequences listed, around two fifths were seen once.

This clonotype was seen a handful of times. Antigen specificity is unknown. The material sequenced was CD4+ T cells from blood, cultured in vitro. The chain employs TRBV7-6 and TRBJ2-2; 11 positions agree with TRBD1. The source of this sequence is a human donor in good health. The CDR3, as DNA: TGTGCCAGCAGCTTCACAGCCGGGACAGGGGGCACCGGGGAGCTGTTTTTT. Translation gives CASSFTAGTGGTGELFF.